The clone carrying this T cell receptor beta chain was seen ten or more times. The target antigen is unknown. Between the trimmed V and J ends, which lost 3 bases and 0 bases, there was a span of 9 bases. CDR1 is SGHVS and CDR2 is FQNEAQ in the germline V gene. The length of the CDR3 is 15 residues. TCRdb passed the reads through MiXCR, listing each CDR3 protein once. The data show 700,000 to 850,000 distinct CDR3 sequences, about 31% seen once. This sample is drawn from a study of T cell repertoires in cytomegalovirus infection. Overall study context: Both recently identified HLA-C-restricted and well-studied HLA-B-restricted CMV epitopes were used in the study. Signatures in public TCR beta sequences pointed to both CMV infection and matching HLA type. The study's findings and limits: Cumulative frequency of public TCR beta families picked out carriers of CMV plus the relevant HLA.

The sequencing used cultured CD8+ T cells from PBMCs, collected from culture after CMV antigen stimulation. This TCR was sampled from a human donor in good health (CMV status not recorded). Some clones in this sample may be carry-over from other donors' samples. The chain joins TRBV7-8 to TRBJ1-3, with a possible D match to TRBD1 (6 bases). CDR3 sequence (DNA): TGTGCCAGCAGCTTGGACAGCGGCTCTGGAAACACCATATATTTT. Translation gives CASSLDSGSGNTIYF.